This TCR beta chain emerged from a study of T cells after yellow fever vaccination. This clonotype occurred many times. At one of its ends the junction is not consistent with the germline gene, which may arise from a read error. TCRdb processed the 5' RACE reads anew with MiXCR; each CDR3 protein has one entry. The repertoire holds under 300,000 distinct CDR3 sequences, with 6.9% as singletons. Germline CDR1 and CDR2: SGHRS and YFSETQ. The CDR3 contains 14 residues. Here the sequenced sample was CD4+ T cells sorted from PBMCs, taken 15 days after the yellow fever booster vaccination. The chain links TRBV5-1 to TRBJ2-3, with 7 bases identical to TRBD2. The sequence was obtained from a man aged 30 to 45 who received the YFV17D yellow fever vaccine. CDR3 coding DNA: TGTGCCAGCAGTCCTAGCGGACGCACAGATACGCAGTATTTT. Its translation is CASSPSGRTDTQYF.